These T cell receptor beta chains were read from a single sample in a study of T cell responses to AZD1222 COVID-19 vaccine. Profiled with immunoSEQ multiplex PCR; TCRdb holds only in-frame clones, not every one. This sample has tens of thousands of clones, with roughly four fifths found just once. Sample: peripheral blood, taken 28 days after the second AZD1222 dose. The origin of the receptors is an adult who received the AZD1222 COVID-19 vaccine. CDR3s include the opening cysteine and the closing phenylalanine or tryptophan. The D gene is left open where the match is weak. Part of the rows lack a size; the others show once, few, many or a class for expanded clones.

d_call j_call v_call clone_size cdr3_aa cdr3_nt
- TRBJ1-3 TRBV28 - CASSAGGASGNTIYF TGTGCCAGCAGTGCAGGCGGCGCTTCCGGAAACACCATATATTTT
- TRBJ2-7 TRBV18 - CASSGFGSYEQYF TGTGCCAGCTCCGGGTTTGGGTCCTACGAGCAGTACTTC
- TRBJ2-1 TRBV28 once CASSLEAGSGVNEQFF TGTGCCAGCAGTCTCGAGGCCGGATCGGGAGTCAATGAGCAGTTCTTC
- TRBJ2-2 TRBV9 - CASSVSAGITGELFF TGTGCCAGCAGCGTCTCTGCGGGAATCACCGGGGAGCTGTTTTTT
TRBD2 TRBJ2-7 TRBV5-1 - CASSLVPGGFEQYF TGCGCCAGCAGCTTGGTTCCCGGGGGGTTCGAGCAGTACTTC
- TRBJ2-7 TRBV28 - CASSLGNFYEQYF TGTGCCAGCAGTTTAGGTAACTTCTACGAGCAGTACTTC
- TRBJ1-1 TRBV27 - CASSWGKNTEAFF TGTGCCAGCAGTTGGGGAAAGAACACTGAAGCTTTCTTT
- TRBJ1-5 TRBV19 - CASSPLDRVGNQPQHF TGTGCCAGTAGTCCTTTAGACCGGGTGGGCAATCAGCCCCAGCATTTT
TRBD1 TRBJ2-7 TRBV28 - CASNPGQSYEQYF TGTGCCAGCAACCCGGGACAGAGCTACGAGCAGTACTTC
- TRBJ2-7 TRBV27 - CASSPRGRYLVYEQYF TGTGCCAGCAGTCCCAGGGGTCGGTACCTGGTCTACGAGCAGTACTTC
- TRBJ2-1 TRBV3-1/TRBV3-2 - CASSQGTEGNIEQFF TGTGCCAGCAGCCAAGGGACAGAGGGGAACATTGAGCAGTTCTTC
- TRBJ1-1 TRBV30 - CAWSLLNTEAFF TGTGCCTGGAGTTTGCTGAACACTGAAGCTTTCTTT
- TRBJ1-5 TRBV7-8 - CASSLRIRGARQPQHF TGTGCCAGCAGCTTAAGGATTCGGGGGGCGCGTCAGCCCCAGCATTTT
TRBD2 TRBJ2-1 TRBV4-2 few CASSPGSLAGLLEQFF TGTGCCAGCAGCCCCGGAAGTCTAGCGGGATTACTTGAGCAGTTCTTC
TRBD1 TRBJ1-6 TRBV9 - CASSVGDRGLNSPLHF TGTGCCAGCAGCGTAGGGGACAGGGGGCTTAATTCACCCCTCCACTTT
- TRBJ1-1 TRBV7-8 few CATPWGGRTEAFF TGTGCCACGCCTTGGGGGGGAAGGACTGAAGCTTTCTTT
TRBD2 TRBJ2-3 TRBV6-2/TRBV6-3 - CASSYSILAGVTDTQYF TGTGCCAGCAGTTACTCGATTCTAGCGGGAGTCACAGATACGCAGTATTTT
TRBD2 TRBJ2-2 TRBV11-3 once CASSYTSGSNTGELFF TGTGCCAGCAGCTACACTAGCGGGAGCAACACCGGGGAGCTGTTTTTT
- TRBJ1-4 TRBV10-3 - CAISDDVRGGEKLFF TGTGCCATCAGTGACGATGTCAGGGGTGGTGAAAAACTGTTTTTT
- TRBJ2-2 TRBV5-6 few CASSLFDPVTGELFF TGTGCCAGCAGCTTGTTTGATCCCGTCACCGGGGAGCTGTTTTTT
- TRBJ2-7 TRBV4-2 - CASSQLTEPPLSYEQYF TGTGCCAGCAGCCAGTTAACCGAACCTCCTCTATCCTACGAGCAGTACTTC
- TRBJ2-1 TRBV7-8 - CASSLGGRISYNEQFF TGTGCCAGCAGCTTAGGGGGGAGAATCTCCTACAATGAGCAGTTCTTC
TRBD1 TRBJ1-1 TRBV19 - CASRTGTGINTEAFF TGTGCCAGTAGAACCGGGACAGGGATAAACACTGAAGCTTTCTTT
- TRBJ1-6 TRBV7-2 - CASSLVRFYNSPLHF TGTGCCAGCAGCTTAGTCAGGTTCTATAATTCACCCCTCCACTTT
- TRBJ1-5 TRBV5-6 - CASSRTDSNQPQHF TGTGCCAGCAGCCGAACAGATAGCAATCAGCCCCAGCATTTT
TRBD1 TRBJ2-7 TRBV18 - CASSATGWAYEQYF TGTGCCAGCTCAGCGACAGGGTGGGCTTACGAGCAGTACTTC
TRBD1 TRBJ1-4 TRBV4-3 - CASSQQGQGAGEKLFF TGCGCCAGCAGCCAACAGGGACAGGGAGCAGGTGAAAAACTGTTTTTT
- TRBJ1-6 TRBV5-5 - CASRFPPDSPLHF TGTGCCAGCAGGTTCCCCCCGGATTCACCCCTCCACTTT
- TRBJ1-5 TRBV21-1 once CASSKRQGNQPQHF TGTGCCAGCAGCAAAAGACAGGGCAATCAGCCCCAGCATTTT